The 26 T cell receptor beta chains presented below share a single source sample, sequenced in a study of graft-versus-host responses after intestinal transplantation. Antigens of these TCRs are unknown. The assay was immunoSEQ multiplex PCR, and TCRdb's table has in-frame clones only and misses some. The data show approximately 68,000 clones, 90% seen once. The source was unstimulated CD8+ T cells sorted from spleen or lymph node cells, collected before transplant. Receptor source: a human donor who was the organ donor for an intestinal transplant.

The chain has TRBV6-1 and TRBJ1-5; D is unclear. This CDR3 has 15 amino acids. Per germline, CDR1 MNHNS and CDR2 SASEGT. The V gene lost 3 bases and the J gene lost 6 bases, with 15 bases spanning the gap. The CDR3 nucleotides read TGTGCCAGCAGTGAGGGAGGTGTGGAGACTCAGCCCCAGCATTTT. This codes for CASSEGGVETQPQHF.

This chain connects TRBV5-1 to TRBJ2-5; 12 bases align to TRBD2. This CDR3 spans 15 amino acids. The J segment lost 0 bases and the V segment lost 3 bases, leaving 0 bases of the junction unmatched. Germline-derived CDR1 and CDR2 are SGHRS and YFSETQ. This chain's CDR3 is CASSWTSGDQETQYF. CDR3 DNA sequence: TGCGCCAGCAGCTGGACTAGCGGGGACCAAGAGACCCAGTACTTC.

The V call is TRBV2, the J call TRBJ1-5; D unresolved. Trimming removed 3 bases from V and 9 bases from J, with 12 bases in between. The CDR3 has 13 residues. In germline, CDR1 is SNHLY, CDR2 FYNNEI. Here the CDR3 DNA reads TGTGCCAGCAGTGATAAGTCCGCGGGGCCCCAGCATTTT. Protein product: CASSDKSAGPQHF.

J is TRBJ1-1 and V is TRBV28; the D gene is possibly TRBD1 (6 bases). The CDR3 loop spans 16 amino acids. Looked up from germline, CDR1 is MDHEN and CDR2 is SYDVKM. V lost 2 bases and J 3 bases, leaving 16 bases between the germline ends. CDR3 nucleotides: TGTGCCAGCAGTTTAGACGTGGCAGGGGTTTACACTGAAGCTTTCTTT. The encoded protein is CASSLDVAGVYTEAFF.

The chain links TRBV7-9 to TRBJ1-1; no clear D gene. The CDR3 contains 13 residues. V was cut by 3 bases and J by 3 bases, with 8 bases left in between. CDR1 SEHNR and CDR2 FQNEAQ come from the germline V gene (reference sequence). CDR3: CASSLFSDTEAFF. As DNA, the CDR3 is TGTGCCAGCAGCTTGTTCAGCGACACTGAAGCTTTCTTT.

The rearrangement uses TRBV29-1 and TRBJ2-1; TRBD1 agrees at 8 bases. Germline assignment: CDR1 SQVTM and CDR2 ANQGSEA. The CDR3 loop spans 16 amino acids. Unmatched junction bases numbered 12, after V lost 4 bases and J lost 4 bases. The CDR3 here is CSVGSLPGGSYNEQFF. DNA for the CDR3: TGCAGCGTTGGCTCTCTGCCAGGGGGCTCATACAATGAGCAGTTCTTC.

In this sample, this clone turned up once. This chain uses TRBV7-6 with TRBJ2-1, with 12 nucleotides matching TRBD2. The J segment lost 4 bases and the V segment lost 2 bases, leaving 6 bases of the junction unmatched. The germline V gene encodes CDR1 SGHVS and CDR2 FNYEAQ. The CDR3 contains 17 residues. The CDR3 sequence: CASSLFLAGGVYNEQFF. DNA for the CDR3: TGTGCCAGCAGCTTATTTCTAGCGGGGGGGGTTTACAATGAGCAGTTCTTC. Together with reference TRBV7-6 and TRBJ2-1, the CDR3 gives the full variable domain: GAGVSQSPRYKVTKRGQDVALRCDPISGHVSLYWYRQALGQGPEFLTYFNYEAQQDKSGLPNDRFSAERPEGSISTLTIQRTEQRDSAMYRCASSLFLAGGVYNEQFFGPGTRLTVL.

Points on this clone: The sample has other DNA sequences that encode this CDR3 too. This chain connects TRBV5-1 to TRBJ2-3, with a possible D match to TRBD2 (5 bases). Per germline, CDR1 SGHRS and CDR2 YFSETQ. This CDR3 region has 16 residues. V was cut by 0 bases and J by 2 bases, with 13 bases left in between. CDR3 residues: CASSLAPSGYTDTQYF. CDR3 nucleotides: TGCGCCAGCAGCTTGGCCCCGAGCGGATACACAGATACGCAGTATTTT.

The gene calls are TRBV4-3 and TRBJ1-2; 9 bases align to TRBD1. The CDR3 runs to 15 residues. The ends lost 3 bases at V and 4 bases at J; junction bases unmatched: 6. Germline-derived CDR1 and CDR2 are LGHNA and YSLEER. The CDR3 nucleotides read TGCGCCAGCAGCCAGGGGACAGGGAGCGTCTATGGCTACACCTTC. This gives the protein CASSQGTGSVYGYTF.

As DNA, the CDR3 is TGTGCCAGCAGTCTGTCCGGGGAGCTGTTTTTT. Residues: CASSLSGELFF. V gene TRBV27 combines with J gene TRBJ2-2; D is unresolved. This CDR3 is 11 amino acids long. Germline V gene sequence: CDR1 MNHEY, CDR2 SMNVEV (reference sequence). Deletions cut 5 bases from V and 6 bases from J, with 4 bases between.

This chain connects TRBV4-2 to TRBJ1-1; the D is unclear. Trimming removed 1 base at V and 0 bases at J, with 6 bases between. Germline V gene data show CDR1 as LGHNA and CDR2 as YNFKEQ. The CDR3 has 14 amino acids. The CDR3 sequence: CASSQGTVNTEAFF. The CDR3 nucleotides read TGTGCCAGCAGCCAAGGTACAGTGAACACTGAAGCTTTCTTT.

The chain is built from TRBV6-4 and TRBJ2-2; 8 nucleotides match TRBD1. There are 17 residues in the CDR3. V gave up 2 bases and J gave up 2 bases; unmatched junction bases: 7. The germline V gene has CDR1 MRHNA and CDR2 SNTAGT. The CDR3 protein is CASSDPGTGSNTGELFF. The CDR3 DNA reads as TGTGCCAGCAGTGACCCGGGGACAGGCTCAAACACCGGGGAGCTGTTTTTT.

This chain uses TRBV27 with TRBJ2-5; possibly TRBD2 for D (6 bases). CDR3 length: 16 amino acids. With 0 bases removed from V and 2 bases from J, the gap between germline ends came to 13 bases. Germline CDR1 is MNHEY and CDR2 is SMNVEV (reference sequence). CDR3 sequence (DNA): TGTGCCAGCAGTTTATCCCGCGGGGTACCTCAAGAGACCCAGTACTTC. This sequence encodes CASSLSRGVPQETQYF.

The V and J genes are TRBV2 and TRBJ1-5; D gene uncertain. V lost 2 bases and J 2 bases, leaving 10 bases between the germline ends. CDR1 is SNHLY and CDR2 is FYNNEI in the germline V gene. CDR3 size: 15 residues. The CDR3 sequence: CASSEPFEGNQPQHF. The CDR3 nucleotides are TGTGCCAGCAGTGAACCGTTTGAGGGCAATCAGCCCCAGCATTTT.

The chain links TRBV21-1 to TRBJ1-5; the table assigns TRBD1, which was not confirmed against the DNA. TRBV21-1 is assigned pseudogene status. The CDR3 loop spans 14 amino acids. The CDR3 region is CASSKGQRTQPQHF. CDR3 in DNA: TGTGCCAGCAGCAAGGGACAGCGGACTCAGCCCCAGCATTTT.

The chain combines TRBV9 with TRBJ2-2; 7 bases line up with TRBD2. Germline CDR1 is SGDLS and CDR2 is YYNGEE. With 0 bases clipped from V and 4 bases from J, the junction kept 9 bases outside the gene matches. The length of the CDR3 is 17 residues. The CDR3 bases are TGTGCCAGCAGCGTAGCCTTGCGGGGGAGATCCACCGGGGAGCTGTTTTTT. As protein: CASSVALRGRSTGELFF. The full variable domain, rest sourced from reference TRBV9 and TRBJ2-2, is DSGVTQTPKHLITATGQRVTLRCSPRSGDLSVYWYQQSLDQGLQFLIQYYNGEERAKGNILERFSAQQFPDLHSELNLSSLELGDSALYFCASSVALRGRSTGELFFGEGSRLTVL.

This clone came up a few times. The chain uses TRBV28 and TRBJ1-4; 7 nucleotides match TRBD1. J was trimmed by 3 bases and V by 5 bases; bases with no gene match: 6. The CDR3 spans 15 residues. The germline V gene encodes CDR1 MDHEN and CDR2 SYDVKM. The CDR3 is CASSPGTASNEKLFF. DNA of the CDR3: TGTGCCAGCAGTCCCGGGACAGCCTCTAATGAAAAACTGTTTTTT.

The rearrangement uses TRBV2 and TRBJ2-3; perhaps TRBD1 as D (6 bases). Germline V gene sequence: CDR1 SNHLY, CDR2 FYNNEI. V lost 6 bases and J lost 1, with 14 bases in between. This CDR3 is built from 15 residues. The CDR3 DNA follows: TGTGCCAGCAGACAGGGTAGGGACCGCACAGATACGCAGTATTTT. This codes for CASRQGRDRTDTQYF. The whole variable domain, remainder taken from reference TRBV2 and TRBJ2-3, is EPEVTQTPSHQVTQMGQEVILRCVPISNHLYFYWYRQILGQKVEFLVSFYNNEISEKSEIFDDQFSVERPDGSNFTLKIRSTKLEDSAMYFCASRQGRDRTDTQYFGPGTRLTVL.

The rearrangement joins TRBV7-2 to TRBJ2-7; 8 nucleotides line up with TRBD2. The CDR3 sequence is 14 residues long. V lost 5 bases and J lost 2; bases outside the gene matches: 5. The germline V gene encodes CDR1 SGHTA and CDR2 FQGNSA. CDR3: CASSPGGPTYEQYV. The DNA of the CDR3 is TGTGCCAGCAGCCCGGGGGGGCCCACCTACGAGCAGTACGTC.

This clone is a singleton in its sample. The rearrangement links TRBV9 to TRBJ2-2; 7 bases are a match to TRBD2. Trimming cost V 0 bases and J 6 bases; bases outside gene matches: 5. Germline CDR1 SGDLS, CDR2 YYNGEE. This CDR3 region has 15 residues. DNA for the CDR3: TGTGCCAGCAGCGTAGGGGATAGCGGGCCCGGGGAGCTGTTTTTT. Protein product: CASSVGDSGPGELFF.

J is TRBJ1-2 and V is TRBV4-2; D not resolved. V was cut by 1 base and J by 4 bases, with 16 bases left in between. Germline V gene data show CDR1 as LGHNA and CDR2 as YNFKEQ. This CDR3 region has 16 residues. The CDR3: CASSQVGEDISYGYTF. CDR3 DNA: TGTGCCAGCAGCCAAGTTGGGGAGGATATAAGCTATGGCTACACCTTC.

The rearrangement links TRBV15 to TRBJ1-1; 7 positions agree with TRBD1. Germline CDR1 reads LNHNV; CDR2 reads YYDKDF (reference sequence). This CDR3 has 15 residues. The junction had 8 bases not matched to a gene; V was cut back by 3 bases and J by 4 bases. CDR3: CATSSTLPGGTEAFF. The CDR3 nucleotides are TGTGCCACCAGCAGTACTTTACCAGGGGGCACTGAAGCTTTCTTT.

The chain couples TRBV7-9 to TRBJ1-6; weak D call: TRBD1 (6 bases). Deletions cut 1 base from V and 8 bases from J, with 15 bases between. CDR1 SEHNR and CDR2 FQNEAQ come from the germline V gene (reference sequence). The CDR3 is 16 amino acids. The CDR3: CASSLVLGGGDSPLHF. For the CDR3, the DNA is TGTGCCAGCAGCTTAGTCCTCGGGGGGGGCGATTCACCCCTCCACTTT.

This chain uses TRBV6-5 with TRBJ2-1, with 10 bases matching TRBD1. J gave up 8 bases and V 8 bases, and 12 bases lay outside the gene matches. This CDR3 is built from 15 residues. From germline, CDR1 is MNHEY and CDR2 SVGAGI. The chain's CDR3 is CASGLETGGEYEQFF. The CDR3 DNA is TGTGCCAGCGGATTGGAGACAGGGGGCGAATATGAGCAGTTCTTC.

The V and J genes are TRBV28 and TRBJ2-7; maybe TRBD1 (6 bases). This CDR3 has 14 residues. CDR1 is MDHEN and CDR2 is SYDVKM in the germline V gene. Trimming cost V 5 bases and J 0 bases, with 11 bases left between them. CDR3 coding DNA: TGTGCCAGCAGTAATACGGACAGCTCCTACGAGCAGTACGTC. Translating it yields CASSNTDSSYEQYV.

This chain connects TRBV4-1 to TRBJ1-3; TRBD1 matches at 8 bases. Germline V gives CDR1 MGHRA, CDR2 YSYEKL. Trimming at V came to 4 bases and at J to 4 bases, leaving 12 bases not matched to a gene. The CDR3 is 17 residues long. The CDR3 loop reads CASSPKGTGSLGNTIYF. The CDR3 coding sequence is TGCGCCAGCAGCCCAAAGGGGACAGGCTCACTAGGAAACACCATATATTTT.